The rows below give T cell receptor beta chains drawn from one sample of a study of cytomegalovirus exposure and HLA in healthy donors. TCRdb's table, derived via immunoSEQ multiplex PCR, lists solely in-frame clones and lacks some. Counted here are 180,000 or so clones, 65% to 85% occurring once; the ten biggest clones make up approximately 2.9%. The material sequenced was PBMCs. The receptors come from a female donor in good health and CMV-seronegative. Both conserved end residues are part of each CDR3. The order of the fields is D gene, V gene, J gene, clone size, CDR3 DNA, CDR3 protein. The D gene is left open where the match is weak. Size values are once, few and many counts, or a class for expanded clones, and some rows have none.

D gene: TRBD2; V gene: TRBV2; J gene: TRBJ2-3; clone size: .; CDR3 DNA: TGTGCCAGCAGTGAAGTAGCGGGGGAGGGGGATACGCAGTATTTT; CDR3 protein: CASSEVAGEGDTQYF
D gene: .; V gene: TRBV9; J gene: TRBJ2-6; clone size: .; CDR3 DNA: TGTGCCAGCAGCGTCAGGGGAGCTGGGGCCAACGTCCTGACTTTC; CDR3 protein: CASSVRGAGANVLTF
D gene: .; V gene: TRBV29-1; J gene: TRBJ2-1; clone size: .; CDR3 DNA: TGCAGCGTTGCAGGGGTAACCTACAATGAGCAGTTCTTC; CDR3 protein: CSVAGVTYNEQFF
D gene: TRBD2; V gene: TRBV9; J gene: TRBJ2-1; clone size: .; CDR3 DNA: TGTGCCAGCAGTCAGCGGGGGCAACTGGAGCAGTTCTTC; CDR3 protein: CASSQRGQLEQFF
D gene: TRBD2; V gene: TRBV2; J gene: TRBJ2-3; clone size: .; CDR3 DNA: TGTGCCAGCGGGGGACTAGCGGTACAACTGTGGGATACGCAGTATTTT; CDR3 protein: CASGGLAVQLWDTQYF
D gene: .; V gene: TRBV11-2; J gene: TRBJ2-1; clone size: .; CDR3 DNA: TGTGCCAGCAGCTCCGGGAGGGGGCCCTACAATGAGCAGTTCTTC; CDR3 protein: CASSSGRGPYNEQFF
D gene: TRBD2; V gene: TRBV30; J gene: TRBJ2-2; clone size: .; CDR3 DNA: TGTGCCTGGAGTAGACTAGCGGGGATCGGGGAGCTGTTTTTT; CDR3 protein: CAWSRLAGIGELFF
D gene: .; V gene: TRBV6-1; J gene: TRBJ1-1; clone size: .; CDR3 DNA: TGTGCCAGCAGTGAAAATCAGGCTTACACTGAAGCTTTCTTT; CDR3 protein: CASSENQAYTEAFF
D gene: .; V gene: TRBV15; J gene: TRBJ2-3; clone size: .; CDR3 DNA: TGTGCCACCAGCAGAGGGAGGGCGGATACGCAGTATTTT; CDR3 protein: CATSRGRADTQYF
D gene: .; V gene: TRBV6-5; J gene: TRBJ2-3; clone size: .; CDR3 DNA: TGTGCCAGCAGTTACGGGGACTGGGCTACTTGGGATACGCAGTATTTT; CDR3 protein: CASSYGDWATWDTQYF
D gene: .; V gene: TRBV2; J gene: TRBJ2-7; clone size: .; CDR3 DNA: TGTGCCAGCAAGGGCGGGCAGGGGGCTCTAGCGGGAATATACGAGCAGTACTTC; CDR3 protein: CASKGGQGALAGIYEQYF
D gene: .; V gene: TRBV28; J gene: TRBJ1-1; clone size: once; CDR3 DNA: TGTGCCAGCGGGAGGACTGAAGCTTTCTTT; CDR3 protein: CASGRTEAFF
D gene: TRBD1; V gene: TRBV9; J gene: TRBJ2-3; clone size: .; CDR3 DNA: TGTGCCAGCAGCGTAAAACAGGGGTCCACAGATACGCAGTATTTT; CDR3 protein: CASSVKQGSTDTQYF
D gene: TRBD1; V gene: TRBV7-9; J gene: TRBJ2-2; clone size: .; CDR3 DNA: TGTGCCAGCAGTCCACCACGGACAGGGGGGAGGACCGGGGAGCTGTTTTTT; CDR3 protein: CASSPPRTGGRTGELFF
D gene: .; V gene: TRBV15; J gene: TRBJ1-1; clone size: .; CDR3 DNA: TGTGCCACCAGCGGCAGGGTGAACACTGAAGCTTTCTTT; CDR3 protein: CATSGRVNTEAFF
D gene: .; V gene: TRBV6-5; J gene: TRBJ2-7; clone size: .; CDR3 DNA: TGTGCCAGCAGTCAGTTTACAGGGAATCAGTACTTC; CDR3 protein: CASSQFTGNQYF
D gene: .; V gene: TRBV19; J gene: TRBJ2-2; clone size: .; CDR3 DNA: TGTGCCAGTAGTCCACGGGACTTACGCGGGGAGCTGTTTTTT; CDR3 protein: CASSPRDLRGELFF
D gene: .; V gene: TRBV5-1; J gene: TRBJ2-7; clone size: few; CDR3 DNA: TGCGCCAGCAGCTTACGGACACCCGCCTACGAGCAGTACTTC; CDR3 protein: CASSLRTPAYEQYF
D gene: TRBD2; V gene: TRBV5-1; J gene: TRBJ2-1; clone size: .; CDR3 DNA: TGCGCCAGCAGCTTGTCAGGGACTAGCGGGGGGCAGAATGAGCAGTTCTTC; CDR3 protein: CASSLSGTSGGQNEQFF
D gene: TRBD1; V gene: TRBV30; J gene: TRBJ2-1; clone size: .; CDR3 DNA: TGTGCCTGGAGTGTGGGACAGGGGAATGAGCAGTTCTTC; CDR3 protein: CAWSVGQGNEQFF
D gene: .; V gene: TRBV11-2; J gene: TRBJ1-2; clone size: few; CDR3 DNA: TGTGCCAGCAGCTTATTAAGCCCCTATGGCTACACCTTC; CDR3 protein: CASSLLSPYGYTF
D gene: .; V gene: TRBV20-1; J gene: TRBJ2-1; clone size: few; CDR3 DNA: TGCAGTGCTCCCCGTGAGGCTGGACAGTTCTTC; CDR3 protein: CSAPREAGQFF
D gene: .; V gene: TRBV7-9; J gene: TRBJ2-3; clone size: .; CDR3 DNA: TGTGCCAGCAGCCTCTACAGCACAGATACGCAGTATTTT; CDR3 protein: CASSLYSTDTQYF
D gene: .; V gene: TRBV5-1; J gene: TRBJ2-4; clone size: .; CDR3 DNA: TGCGCCAGCAGCTCCACAGGGGCCAAAAACATTCAGTACTTC; CDR3 protein: CASSSTGAKNIQYF
D gene: TRBD2; V gene: TRBV4-3; J gene: TRBJ2-4; clone size: .; CDR3 DNA: TGCGCCAGCAGCCAAGGGGGCGGGAGTCAAAACATTCAGTACTTC; CDR3 protein: CASSQGGGSQNIQYF
D gene: TRBD2; V gene: TRBV5-1; J gene: TRBJ2-1; clone size: .; CDR3 DNA: TGCGCCAGCGACCTGGGCCTAGCGGGAGGAGATGAGCAGTTCTTC; CDR3 protein: CASDLGLAGGDEQFF
D gene: TRBD2; V gene: TRBV4-1; J gene: TRBJ2-7; clone size: .; CDR3 DNA: TGCGCCAGCAGCCAACGACTAGCGGGAGTTAACGAGCAGTACTTC; CDR3 protein: CASSQRLAGVNEQYF
D gene: .; V gene: TRBV7-8; J gene: TRBJ2-7; clone size: .; CDR3 DNA: TGTGCCAGCAGCCCTTCAAGGCAGGGAAAGGGGCAGTACTTC; CDR3 protein: CASSPSRQGKGQYF
D gene: .; V gene: TRBV30; J gene: TRBJ2-1; clone size: .; CDR3 DNA: TGTGCCTGGAGGGCCCCTAGCTATACCTACAATGAGCAGTTCTTC; CDR3 protein: CAWRAPSYTYNEQFF
D gene: TRBD1; V gene: TRBV19; J gene: TRBJ1-1; clone size: .; CDR3 DNA: TGTGCCAGTTCCCTGGGACAGGGGTACACTGAAGCTTTCTTT; CDR3 protein: CASSLGQGYTEAFF
D gene: .; V gene: TRBV7-2; J gene: TRBJ2-3; clone size: .; CDR3 DNA: TGTGCCAGCAGCTTAGCGGGGCGGGGTAGCACAGATACGCAGTATTTT; CDR3 protein: CASSLAGRGSTDTQYF
D gene: TRBD1; V gene: TRBV29-1; J gene: TRBJ2-1; clone size: .; CDR3 DNA: TGCAGCGTTGAAATAAGGAACAGGGGTTTCCATGAGCAGTTCTTC; CDR3 protein: CSVEIRNRGFHEQFF
D gene: .; V gene: TRBV11-2; J gene: TRBJ1-5; clone size: .; CDR3 DNA: TGTGCCAGCAGCCCCAGTTTCGGGCAGCCCCAGCATTTT; CDR3 protein: CASSPSFGQPQHF
D gene: TRBD2; V gene: TRBV9; J gene: TRBJ2-2; clone size: .; CDR3 DNA: TGTGCCAGCAGCGTAGCTACGGGGGGGCACCCGAACACCGGGGAGCTGTTTTTT; CDR3 protein: CASSVATGGHPNTGELFF
D gene: .; V gene: TRBV27; J gene: TRBJ2-5; clone size: .; CDR3 DNA: TGTGCCAGCAGTTTACGTGCGCAAGAGACCCAGTACTTC; CDR3 protein: CASSLRAQETQYF
D gene: TRBD1; V gene: TRBV28; J gene: TRBJ1-4; clone size: .; CDR3 DNA: TGTGCCAGCAGCCCTTACAGGGGGCTTTTTGAAAAACTGTTTTTT; CDR3 protein: CASSPYRGLFEKLFF
D gene: .; V gene: TRBV7-8; J gene: TRBJ2-7; clone size: .; CDR3 DNA: TGTGCCAGCAGCTTAGTTGCGGGGAACTACGAGCAGTACTTC; CDR3 protein: CASSLVAGNYEQYF
D gene: .; V gene: TRBV14; J gene: TRBJ2-5; clone size: .; CDR3 DNA: TGTGCCAGCAGCCAAGCGGGGGTCCTCCAAGAGACCCAGTACTTC; CDR3 protein: CASSQAGVLQETQYF